These T cell receptor beta chains were read from a single sample in a study of blood T cells in healthy people across ages. TCRdb reprocessed the 5' RACE reads with MiXCR, giving one entry per CDR3 protein. The sample records approximately 800,000 distinct CDR3 sequences, under 30% being singletons. This sample also appeared in a second study, on T cells of mothers and their children.

Sample: blood. The source of these receptors is a boy younger than 18 in good health. Each CDR3 is given with its conserved first and last residue. D genes are given only for firm matches. The size field is filled for only some rows; it gives once, few, many or a size class.

V	D	J	size	DNA	CDR3
TRBV9	NA	TRBJ2-7	NA	TGTGCCAGCAGCGACGGGGTGGAGGACGAGCAGTACTTC	CASSDGVEDEQYF
TRBV20-1	NA	TRBJ2-1	NA	TGCAGTGCTCCCCCTAAGGGACACAACAATGAGCAGTTCTTC	CSAPPKGHNNEQFF
TRBV5-6	TRBD1	TRBJ2-1	NA	TGTGCCAGCGGTAGTGGGACAGGGTACAATGAGCAGTTCTTC	CASGSGTGYNEQFF
TRBV6-1	TRBD1	TRBJ2-5	NA	TGTGCCAGCAGTCGACTAAAACCCCTAGACAGGGCCCAAGAGACCCAGTACTTC	CASSRLKPLDRAQETQYF
TRBV6-4	TRBD2	TRBJ2-4	NA	TGTGCCAGCAGTTCCGGAGCGGGGAAAAACATTCAGTACTTC	CASSSGAGKNIQYF
TRBV6-1	NA	TRBJ2-7	few	TGTGCCCCCAAAGAGGGGACTGGGACCTACGAGCAGTACTTC	CAPKEGTGTYEQYF
TRBV6-1	TRBD1	TRBJ1-3	NA	TGTGCCAGCAGCCCCACCGACAGGGGCCTCGGAAACACCATATATTTT	CASSPTDRGLGNTIYF
TRBV11-2	NA	TRBJ2-5	few	TGTGCCAGCAGCCTAGGGCGGCGCCGAGAGGGAGAGACCCAGTACTTC	CASSLGRRREGETQYF
TRBV4-1	TRBD2	TRBJ2-1	NA	TGCGCCAGCAGCCAAAGGCGGGGGGGCCACAATGAGCAGTTCTTC	CASSQRRGGHNEQFF
TRBV18	TRBD1	TRBJ2-1	NA	TGTGCCAGCTCACCACCCCGTAGGACAGGGACCTACAATGAGCAGTTCTTC	CASSPPRRTGTYNEQFF
TRBV12-3/TRBV12-4	TRBD1	TRBJ1-6	few	TGTGCCAGCAGGGACAGGGGTCTGTTTAATTCACCCCTCCACTTT	CASRDRGLFNSPLHF
TRBV5-1	TRBD2	TRBJ2-1	few	TGCGCCAGCAGCTCTTTACTAGCGGGGGCGGATGAGCAGTTCTTC	CASSSLLAGADEQFF
TRBV6-2/TRBV6-3	TRBD2	TRBJ2-1	once	TGTGCCAGCAGTTCCCCCGGGACTAGCGGCGACAATGAGCAGTTCTTC	CASSSPGTSGDNEQFF
TRBV5-1	NA	TRBJ1-4	NA	TGCGCCAGCAGCTTGAGGGGTAATGAAAAACTGTTTTTT	CASSLRGNEKLFF
TRBV20-1	NA	TRBJ1-5	NA	TGCAGTGCACCCGGGACAACTAGCAATCAGCCCCAGCATTTT	CSAPGTTSNQPQHF
TRBV7-9	NA	TRBJ2-2	few	TGTGCCAGCAGCATGTCTTCGAACACCGGGGAGCTGTTTTTT	CASSMSSNTGELFF
TRBV24-1	NA	TRBJ2-1	NA	TGTGCCACCAGCAGTGGCCCCCTGGAGAGGTCCTACAATGAGCAGTTCTTC	CATSSGPLERSYNEQFF
TRBV9	NA	TRBJ2-3	few	TGTGCCAGCAGCGCCTCGGCGGTACCGGTAGATACGCAGTATTTT	CASSASAVPVDTQYF
TRBV11-2	NA	TRBJ1-1	NA	TGTGCCAGCAGCTTAGTGGGGGCCCCCCTGAACACTGAAGCTTTCTTT	CASSLVGAPLNTEAFF
TRBV15	TRBD1	TRBJ2-7	few	TGTGCCACCAGCAGACCGACAGGGGAGGACTACGAGCAGTACTTC	CATSRPTGEDYEQYF
TRBV9	NA	TRBJ2-1	NA	TGTGCCAGCAGCGTAGGGCTAAGCAAGGGACGGGGTAACAATGAGCAGTTCTTC	CASSVGLSKGRGNNEQFF
TRBV12-3/TRBV12-4	NA	TRBJ1-2	NA	TGTGCCAGCAGAGAGGGAGGGGGAAGAAACTATGGCTACACCTTC	CASREGGGRNYGYTF
TRBV12-5	NA	TRBJ1-1	NA	TGTGCTAGTGGTTTGCTGACAGGAAAGGTGAACACTGAAGCTTTCTTT	CASGLLTGKVNTEAFF
TRBV9	NA	TRBJ1-4	many	TGTGCCAGCAGCGTAGACCCGCATAAGGGAAAACTGTTTTTT	CASSVDPHKGKLFF
TRBV20-1	TRBD2	TRBJ2-5	few	TGCAGTGCTAGACGGGGCGGGGGGGCGGAGACCCAGTACTTC	CSARRGGGAETQYF
TRBV4-1	TRBD2	TRBJ2-1	NA	TGCGCCAGCATCACCTTCCAAATACTAGCGGGGGCTCCCTCCTACAATGATCAGTTCTTC	CASITFQILAGAPSYNDQFF
TRBV7-8	NA	TRBJ2-1	NA	TGTGCCAGCACCACAAATAAGGTTAGCAATGAGCAGTTCTTC	CASTTNKVSNEQFF
TRBV7-3	TRBD1	TRBJ2-1	NA	TGTGCCAGCAGCTCCCCCGCGGGACAGGGGCACAATGAGCAGTTCTTC	CASSSPAGQGHNEQFF
TRBV5-1	TRBD2	TRBJ2-5	NA	TGCGCCAGCAGCCCAACTAGCGGGGGGGAAGAGACCCAGTACTTC	CASSPTSGGEETQYF
TRBV7-2	NA	TRBJ2-6	NA	TGTGCCAGCAGCTCCCGAGCCTACTCTGGGGCCAACGTCCTGACTTTC	CASSSRAYSGANVLTF
TRBV7-2	TRBD2	TRBJ2-5	few	TGTGCCAGGGAGGGACTAGCGGGGGGCCCTGCGGGGCAAGAGACCCAGTACTTC	CAREGLAGGPAGQETQYF
TRBV20-1	NA	TRBJ2-3	few	TGCAGTGCTAGAGATCCCCAGGGATGGACAGATACGCAGTATTTT	CSARDPQGWTDTQYF
TRBV5-1	TRBD1	TRBJ2-1	NA	TGCGCCAGCAGCTTTACAGGGGGCAGTGAGCAGTTCTTC	CASSFTGGSEQFF
TRBV28	NA	TRBJ1-1	many	TGTGCCAGCAGGTCAATGGGCACTGAAGCTTTCTTT	CASRSMGTEAFF
TRBV12-3/TRBV12-4	TRBD1	TRBJ1-2	NA	TGTGCCAGCAGGTTGACAGGGAACTATGGCTACACCTTC	CASRLTGNYGYTF
TRBV5-6	NA	TRBJ1-4	NA	TGTGCCAGCAGCTTAACGTCCCGGGGTGGTGAAAAACTGTTTTTT	CASSLTSRGGEKLFF
TRBV5-1	NA	TRBJ2-5	many	TGCGCCAGCAGCTTCGACAGACAAGAGACCCAGTACTTC	CASSFDRQETQYF
TRBV6-5	TRBD2	TRBJ2-5	few	TGTGCCAGCAGTTACCCGGCCGCGGGAGGGAAAGAGACCCAGTACTTC	CASSYPAAGGKETQYF
TRBV20-1	NA	TRBJ2-5	few	TGCAGTGCTAGAATTGGGGTTCGTCAAGAGACCCAGTACTTC	CSARIGVRQETQYF
TRBV5-1	NA	TRBJ2-1	NA	TGCGCCAGCAGCTTGATTCGGGACTACAATGAGCAGTTCTTC	CASSLIRDYNEQFF
TRBV29-1	NA	TRBJ2-7	NA	TGCAGCGCTGTTGCGTCGGACAGACCCTACGAGCAGTACTTC	CSAVASDRPYEQYF
TRBV12-3/TRBV12-4	NA	TRBJ1-2	few	TGTGCCAGCAGCCCCCAAACAGAGGCCGACCATGGCTACACCTTC	CASSPQTEADHGYTF
TRBV20-1	NA	TRBJ2-1	few	TGCAGTGCTAGTGACCTACAGGGAAGCTCCTACAATGAGCAGTTCTTC	CSASDLQGSSYNEQFF
TRBV11-2	NA	TRBJ2-5	NA	TGTGCCAGCAGCCAAAGCTCCACAGGCGAGACCCAGTACTTC	CASSQSSTGETQYF
TRBV5-5	NA	TRBJ1-4	NA	TGTGCCAGCAGCTTGAATAGCGTCGGACCTAATGAAAAACTGTTTTTT	CASSLNSVGPNEKLFF
TRBV29-1	NA	TRBJ2-3	NA	TGCAGCGTTCGTGCCTTGAACACAGATACGCAGTATTTT	CSVRALNTDTQYF
TRBV6-5	NA	TRBJ2-5	few	TGTGCCAGCAGTTACTTTGTGGGACGGGAGACCCAGTACTTC	CASSYFVGRETQYF
TRBV6-5	NA	TRBJ1-6	NA	TGTGCCAGCAGTTACTCGGCAGGCCATAATTCACCCCTCCACTTT	CASSYSAGHNSPLHF
TRBV12-3/TRBV12-4	NA	TRBJ2-7	few	TGTGCCAGCAGTTCCCCCCCGGTAGCTTACGAGCAGTACTTC	CASSSPPVAYEQYF
TRBV10-2	TRBD2	TRBJ2-5	NA	TGCGCCAGCAGGCCGGGACTAGCGGGGCAAGAGACCCAGTACTTC	CASRPGLAGQETQYF
TRBV4-2	TRBD2	TRBJ2-7	NA	TGTGCCAGCAGCCAAGAGGCCGCGGGGGCCTACGAGCAGTACTTC	CASSQEAAGAYEQYF
TRBV28	NA	TRBJ1-2	few	TGTGCCAGCAGTAGGGCTTTCGGGGGCTACACCTTC	CASSRAFGGYTF
TRBV7-9	NA	TRBJ2-5	NA	TGTGCCAGCAGCTTACCCTCAGGGGAGACCCAGTACTTC	CASSLPSGETQYF
TRBV28	NA	TRBJ2-1	few	TGTGCCAGCAGTCCCCTGGACTCCCTGACCTACAATGAGCAGTTCTTC	CASSPLDSLTYNEQFF
TRBV7-2	TRBD2	TRBJ2-5	few	TGTGCCAGCAGCCGGACTAGCGGGGGGGCCCAAGAGACCCAGTACTTC	CASSRTSGGAQETQYF
TRBV28	NA	TRBJ2-7	few	TGTGCCAGCAGTATCTACGGGACGGTCTACGAGCAGTACTTC	CASSIYGTVYEQYF
TRBV9	TRBD1	TRBJ1-4	NA	TGTGCCAGCAGCGCCCAACAGGGGGCAACTAATGAAAAACTGTTTTTT	CASSAQQGATNEKLFF
TRBV6-1	NA	TRBJ1-1	NA	TGTGCCAGCAGTGATCTGGGACGAGTGAACACTGAAGCTTTCTTT	CASSDLGRVNTEAFF
TRBV5-1	TRBD1	TRBJ2-5	few	TGCGCCAGCAGCAAGGAGACAGGGGGCGCGGAGACCCAGTACTTC	CASSKETGGAETQYF
TRBV6-1	TRBD1	TRBJ1-1	many	TGTGCCAGCACTCACCAGGGGGCTATGGCTGAAGCTTTCTTT	CASTHQGAMAEAFF